The entry below describes one T cell receptor (beta chain). Being one base from a much bigger clone, this may be a read error. These data belong to a study of tumor and adjacent non-tumor tissue in lung cancer. No cell sorting was done before RNA was extracted from the tissue. Distant lung tissue was collected more than 3 cm away from the tumor edge. Donors were chemotherapy-naive, newly diagnosed lung cancer surgical patients in China, August–late 2014. The library came from three nested PCR rounds adapted from ARM-PCR protocols. Each CDR3 protein gets one entry after TCRdb re-called the multiplex PCR reads with MiXCR. The sample has some 66,000 distinct CDR3 sequences; about 61% are singletons. There are 17 residues in the CDR3. Germline loops: CDR1 MNHEY, CDR2 SVGEGT. V lost 6 bases and J 9 bases, leaving 27 bases between the germline ends.

The gene calls are TRBV6-2 or TRBV6-3 and TRBJ2-1; perhaps TRBD2 as D (5 bases). The clonotype was recovered from an older man with non-small cell lung cancer. Sequenced: distant non-tumor lung tissue. The DNA of the CDR3 is TGTGCCAGCAGCCTAGAGGTGAGAGGGAAGGTTTACGTTGAGCAGTTCTTC. This sequence encodes CASSLEVRGKVYVEQFF.